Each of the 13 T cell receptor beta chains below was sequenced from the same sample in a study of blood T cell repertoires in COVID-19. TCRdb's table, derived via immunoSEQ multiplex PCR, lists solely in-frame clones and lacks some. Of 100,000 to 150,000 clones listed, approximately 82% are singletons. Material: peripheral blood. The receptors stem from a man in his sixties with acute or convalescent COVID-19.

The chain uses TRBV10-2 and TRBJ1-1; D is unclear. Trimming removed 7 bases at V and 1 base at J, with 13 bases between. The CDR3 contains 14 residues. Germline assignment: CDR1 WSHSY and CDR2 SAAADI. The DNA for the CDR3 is TGCGCCAGCACCCTACCGGAGGGGAACACTGAAGCTTTCTTT. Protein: CASTLPEGNTEAFF.

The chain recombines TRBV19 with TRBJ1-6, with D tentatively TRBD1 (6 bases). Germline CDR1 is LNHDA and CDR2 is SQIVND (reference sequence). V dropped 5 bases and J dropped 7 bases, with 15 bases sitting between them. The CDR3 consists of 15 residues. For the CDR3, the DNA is TGTGCCAGTAGTCTTTTGACAGGCGGGAATTCACCCCTCCACTTT. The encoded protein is CASSLLTGGNSPLHF.

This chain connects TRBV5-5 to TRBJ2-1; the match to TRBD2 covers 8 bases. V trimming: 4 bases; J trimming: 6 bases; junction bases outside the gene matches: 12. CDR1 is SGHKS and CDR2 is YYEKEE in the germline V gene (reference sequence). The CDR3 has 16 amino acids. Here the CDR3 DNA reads TGTGCCAGCAGCCCCGTTGGGACTAGTTTTTCCAATGAGCAGTTCTTC. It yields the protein CASSPVGTSFSNEQFF.

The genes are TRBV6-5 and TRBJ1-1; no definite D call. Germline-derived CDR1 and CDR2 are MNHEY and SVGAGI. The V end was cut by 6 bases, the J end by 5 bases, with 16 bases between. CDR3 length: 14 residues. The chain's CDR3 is CASRVEGHATEAFF. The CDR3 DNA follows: TGTGCCAGCAGGGTTGAGGGCCACGCGACTGAAGCTTTCTTT.

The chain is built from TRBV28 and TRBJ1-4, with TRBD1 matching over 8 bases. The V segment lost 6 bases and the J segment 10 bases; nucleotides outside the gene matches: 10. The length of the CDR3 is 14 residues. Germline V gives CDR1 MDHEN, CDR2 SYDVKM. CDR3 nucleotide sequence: TGTGCCAGCAGCCGGACAGGGTCTCTCGGAAAACTGTTTTTT. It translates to CASSRTGSLGKLFF.

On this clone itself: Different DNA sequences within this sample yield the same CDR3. The CDR3 DNA reads as TGTGCCAGCAGCTTCGGAACAGGGGGCACGTACGAGCAGTACTTC. This sequence encodes CASSFGTGGTYEQYF. The J gene is TRBJ2-7, the V gene TRBV7-8, with TRBD1 matching over 9 bases. The V segment lost 3 bases and the J segment 4 bases; nucleotides outside the gene matches: 7. Looked up from germline, CDR1 is SGHVS and CDR2 is FQNEAQ. This CDR3 is 15 amino acids long.

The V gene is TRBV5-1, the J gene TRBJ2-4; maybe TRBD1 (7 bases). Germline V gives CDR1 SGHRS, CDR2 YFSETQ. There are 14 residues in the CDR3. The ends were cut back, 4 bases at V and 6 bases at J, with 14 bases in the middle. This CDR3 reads CASSPRQGGNIQYF. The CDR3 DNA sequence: TGCGCCAGCAGCCCGCGTCAGGGGGGAAACATTCAGTACTTC.

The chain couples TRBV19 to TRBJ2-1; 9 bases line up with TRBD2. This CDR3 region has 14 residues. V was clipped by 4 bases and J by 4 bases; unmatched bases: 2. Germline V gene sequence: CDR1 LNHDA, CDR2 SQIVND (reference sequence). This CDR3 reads CASSTAGGYNEQFF. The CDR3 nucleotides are TGTGCCAGTAGTACCGCGGGAGGGTACAATGAGCAGTTCTTC.

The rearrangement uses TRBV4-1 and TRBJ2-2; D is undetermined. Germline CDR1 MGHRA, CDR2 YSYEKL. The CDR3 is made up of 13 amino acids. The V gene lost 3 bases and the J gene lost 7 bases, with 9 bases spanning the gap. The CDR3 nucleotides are TGCGCCAGCAGCCATCTACTTGGCGGGGAGCTGTTTTTT. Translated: CASSHLLGGELFF.

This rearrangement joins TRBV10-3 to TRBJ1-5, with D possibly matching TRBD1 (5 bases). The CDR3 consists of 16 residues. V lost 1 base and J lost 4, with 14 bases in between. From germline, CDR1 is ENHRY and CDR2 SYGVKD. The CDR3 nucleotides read TGTGCCATCAGTGAGTGGGCAGGGCTTACTAATCAGCCCCAGCATTTT. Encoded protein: CAISEWAGLTNQPQHF.

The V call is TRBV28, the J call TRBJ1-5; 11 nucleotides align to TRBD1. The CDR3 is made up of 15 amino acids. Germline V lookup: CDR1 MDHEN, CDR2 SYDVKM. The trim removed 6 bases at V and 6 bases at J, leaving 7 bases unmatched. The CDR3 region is CASRPGQGATQPQHF. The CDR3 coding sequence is TGTGCCAGCAGACCCGGACAGGGGGCAACTCAGCCCCAGCATTTT.

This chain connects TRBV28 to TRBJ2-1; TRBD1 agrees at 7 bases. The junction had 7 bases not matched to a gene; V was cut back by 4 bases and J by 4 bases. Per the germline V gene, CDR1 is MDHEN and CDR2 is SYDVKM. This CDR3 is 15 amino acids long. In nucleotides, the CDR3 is TGTGCCAGCAGTTCCCGGGACAGAAGTTACAATGAGCAGTTCTTC. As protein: CASSSRDRSYNEQFF.

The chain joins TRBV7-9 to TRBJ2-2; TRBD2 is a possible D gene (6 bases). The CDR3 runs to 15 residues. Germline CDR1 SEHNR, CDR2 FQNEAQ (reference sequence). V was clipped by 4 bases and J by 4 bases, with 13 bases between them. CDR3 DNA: TGTGCCAGCAGCTCCACCCGGGACTCCACCGGGGAGCTGTTTTTT. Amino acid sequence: CASSSTRDSTGELFF.